This T cell receptor beta chain was identified in a study of T cells in Graves' hyperthyroidism and ophthalmopathy. Study-wide points: Ophthalmopathy was told apart from stable hyperthyroidism by a 13 V-J model. In validation, the model predicted ophthalmopathy. These predictions came a median around 5.9 months before onset.

The source material, RNA transcripts, was used to amplify TCR beta CDR3 regions. A first-round RT-PCR of the TCR CDR3 used the HTBI primer set. TCRdb re-called the multiplex PCR reads through MiXCR, storing one row per CDR3 protein. The repertoire holds about 640,000 distinct CDR3 sequences, with roughly 20% as singletons. This clonotype was found a few times. Its matching antigen is unknown. Germline V gene lookup returns CDR1 MNHEY and CDR2 SMNVEV (reference sequence). CDR3 size: 15 residues. V lost 8 bases and J 0 bases, leaving 15 bases between the germline ends. Ophthalmopathy patients had moderate-to-severe active disease, CAS ≥3, NOSPECS ≥4, and disease duration under 3 months.

The chain recombines TRBV27 with TRBJ2-3; the D gene is possibly TRBD2 (6 bases). The clonotype comes from a man aged 25 to 45 with Graves' ophthalmopathy. The source material was blood. The CDR3, as DNA: TGTGCCAGCCAAACCCTTGGGGGGAGCACAGATACGCAGTATTTT. Its translation is CASQTLGGSTDTQYF.